The rows below give T cell receptor beta chains drawn from one sample of a study of neurological immune-mediated disorders. TCRdb recomputed calls from the 5' RACE reads with MiXCR, one row per CDR3 protein. This sample has 12,000 to 15,000 distinct CDR3 sequences, with 13% found just once. The sequenced sample consisted of CD8+ T cells from blood. These TCRs come from a female donor with HTLV-1-associated myelopathy (HAM/TSP). Both conserved end residues are part of each CDR3. The order of the fields is CDR3 length, V gene, J gene, clone size, D gene, CDR3 DNA, CDR3 protein. The D gene is left open where the match is weak. The listing skips clone size in some rows; elsewhere it reads once, few, many or a size class.

CDR3 length: 13
V gene: TRBV6-5
J gene: TRBJ2-5
clone size: many
D gene: -
CDR3 DNA: TGTGCCAGCAGTTCGACCGAGCAAGAGACCCAGTACTTC
CDR3 protein: CASSSTEQETQYF

CDR3 length: 14
V gene: TRBV7-9
J gene: TRBJ2-2
clone size: -
D gene: -
CDR3 DNA: TGTGCCAGCAGCAGCACAGGTGATCCCTGGGAGCTGTTTTTT
CDR3 protein: CASSSTGDPWELFF

CDR3 length: 15
V gene: TRBV4-3
J gene: TRBJ2-1
clone size: many
D gene: TRBD2
CDR3 DNA: TGCGCCAGCAGCCAAGATCCGACTAGCGGGGTTGCTTTGGTCTTC
CDR3 protein: CASSQDPTSGVALVF

CDR3 length: 14
V gene: TRBV20-1
J gene: TRBJ1-2
clone size: many
D gene: -
CDR3 DNA: TGCAGTGCCCTGGCGGGGGGGGTGGCCTATGGCTACACCTTC
CDR3 protein: CSALAGGVAYGYTF

CDR3 length: 13
V gene: TRBV25-1
J gene: TRBJ2-7
clone size: many
D gene: TRBD2
CDR3 DNA: TGTGCCAGCATGGCGGGAGGGCCGTACGAGCAGTACTTC
CDR3 protein: CASMAGGPYEQYF

CDR3 length: 14
V gene: TRBV7-2
J gene: TRBJ2-7
clone size: many
D gene: TRBD1
CDR3 DNA: TGTGCCAGCAGCTCGTGGACAGGGAAAGACGAGCAGTACTTC
CDR3 protein: CASSSWTGKDEQYF

CDR3 length: 17
V gene: TRBV5-6
J gene: TRBJ2-5
clone size: -
D gene: -
CDR3 DNA: TGTGCCATCATCTTGGCCGCGAAGTGGGGGGCCCAAGAGACCCAGTACTTC
CDR3 protein: CAIILAAKWGAQETQYF

CDR3 length: 12
V gene: TRBV27
J gene: TRBJ2-7
clone size: -
D gene: -
CDR3 DNA: TGTGCCAGCAGTTTTGGCAGCAACGAGCAGTACTTC
CDR3 protein: CASSFGSNEQYF

CDR3 length: 15
V gene: TRBV7-9
J gene: TRBJ1-1
clone size: many
D gene: -
CDR3 DNA: TGTGCCAGCAGCCAAAACTGGGGGGAGGACACTGAAGCTTTCTTT
CDR3 protein: CASSQNWGEDTEAFF

CDR3 length: 15
V gene: TRBV20-1
J gene: TRBJ1-1
clone size: many
D gene: TRBD1
CDR3 DNA: TGCAGTGCTAGAGTTGTGGACAGGGACTTTCCTGAAGCTTTCTTT
CDR3 protein: CSARVVDRDFPEAFF

CDR3 length: 16
V gene: TRBV15
J gene: TRBJ1-5
clone size: many
D gene: TRBD1
CDR3 DNA: TGTGCCACCAGCAGTTTTCGCGGCCAGGGGGAGCAGCCCCAGCATTTT
CDR3 protein: CATSSFRGQGEQPQHF

CDR3 length: 13
V gene: TRBV28
J gene: TRBJ2-5
clone size: many
D gene: -
CDR3 DNA: TGTGCCAGCACCTCATTGAATGAAGAGACCCAGTACTTC
CDR3 protein: CASTSLNEETQYF

CDR3 length: 14
V gene: TRBV10-3
J gene: TRBJ2-3
clone size: many
D gene: -
CDR3 DNA: TGTGCCATCAGTGATGTTGCTAGTACAGATACGCAGTATTTT
CDR3 protein: CAISDVASTDTQYF

CDR3 length: 14
V gene: TRBV28
J gene: TRBJ2-6
clone size: many
D gene: -
CDR3 DNA: TGTGCCAGCAGTTTATTCCGTGGGGCCAACGTCCTGACTTTC
CDR3 protein: CASSLFRGANVLTF

CDR3 length: 14
V gene: TRBV6-6
J gene: TRBJ2-3
clone size: many
D gene: TRBD2
CDR3 DNA: TGTGCCAGCAGTTATTTAGCGGGGGCAGATACGCAGTATTTT
CDR3 protein: CASSYLAGADTQYF

CDR3 length: 17
V gene: TRBV2
J gene: TRBJ1-5
clone size: -
D gene: TRBD1
CDR3 DNA: TGTGCCAGCAGAGTGGGACAGGGGAGTTATAGCAATCAGCCCCAGCATTTT
CDR3 protein: CASRVGQGSYSNQPQHF

CDR3 length: 15
V gene: TRBV12-3/TRBV12-4
J gene: TRBJ1-1
clone size: many
D gene: -
CDR3 DNA: TGTGCCACCACCACTCCGGGACAAAAGGCTACTGAAGCTTTCTTT
CDR3 protein: CATTTPGQKATEAFF

CDR3 length: 17
V gene: TRBV6-1
J gene: TRBJ1-5
clone size: many
D gene: TRBD1
CDR3 DNA: TGTGCCAGCAGCCTGGGGACAGGGGGCTATAGCAATCAGCCCCAGCATTTT
CDR3 protein: CASSLGTGGYSNQPQHF

CDR3 length: 14
V gene: TRBV6-5
J gene: TRBJ2-3
clone size: many
D gene: TRBD1
CDR3 DNA: TGTGCCAGCGGAAACAGGGGGGGCACAGATACGCAGTATTTT
CDR3 protein: CASGNRGGTDTQYF

CDR3 length: 14
V gene: TRBV19
J gene: TRBJ2-7
clone size: many
D gene: TRBD2
CDR3 DNA: TGTGCCAGTAGTCCGACTAGCGGGAGTGGGGAGCAGTACTTC
CDR3 protein: CASSPTSGSGEQYF

CDR3 length: 18
V gene: TRBV4-2
J gene: TRBJ2-7
clone size: many
D gene: TRBD2
CDR3 DNA: TGTGCCAGCAGCCAAGAGGGAGGGGCGACCGCCTTGGAATACGAGCAGTACTTC
CDR3 protein: CASSQEGGATALEYEQYF

CDR3 length: 16
V gene: TRBV20-1
J gene: TRBJ2-6
clone size: -
D gene: -
CDR3 DNA: TGCAGTGCTAACGCGAGGGGTAGCTCTGGGGCCAACGTCCTGACTTTC
CDR3 protein: CSANARGSSGANVLTF